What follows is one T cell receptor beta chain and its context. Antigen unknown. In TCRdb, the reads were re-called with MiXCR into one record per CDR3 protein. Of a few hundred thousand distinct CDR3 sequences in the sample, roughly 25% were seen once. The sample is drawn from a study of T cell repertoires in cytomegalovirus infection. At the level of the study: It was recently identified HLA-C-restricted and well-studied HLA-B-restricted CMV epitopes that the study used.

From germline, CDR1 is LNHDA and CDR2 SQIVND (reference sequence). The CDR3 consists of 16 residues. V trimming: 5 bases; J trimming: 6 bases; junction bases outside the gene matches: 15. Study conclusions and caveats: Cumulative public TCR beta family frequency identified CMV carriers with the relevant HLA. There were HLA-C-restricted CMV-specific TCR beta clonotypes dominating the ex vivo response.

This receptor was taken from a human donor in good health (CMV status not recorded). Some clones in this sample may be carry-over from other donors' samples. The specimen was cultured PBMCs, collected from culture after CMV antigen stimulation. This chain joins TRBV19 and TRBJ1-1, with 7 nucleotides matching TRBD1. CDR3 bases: TGTGCCAGTAGTGCATTACAGGGGCCATCTGGGGCTGAAGCTTTCTTT. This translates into CASSALQGPSGAEAFF.